The next 29 T cell receptor beta chains were all read from a single sample in a study of CD8 T cells in Susac syndrome. Random-hexamer reverse transcription was applied to roughly 0.5 to 1 ug RNA. TCRdb re-called the immunoSEQ multiplex PCR reads with MiXCR, one entry per CDR3 protein. The table has 170,000 or so distinct CDR3 sequences, roughly 94% seen once. What was sequenced was CD4+ T cells from PBMCs. The receptors here all came from a human donor with Susac syndrome.

V and J are TRBV3-1 and TRBJ1-5, with 8 bases that match TRBD1. This CDR3 is built from 14 residues. Per germline, CDR1 LGHDT and CDR2 YNNKEL (reference sequence). Trimming at V came to 1 base and at J to 6 bases, leaving 2 bases not matched to a gene. In DNA, the CDR3 is TGTGCCAGCAGCCAAGGAACAGGGGGTCAGCCCCAGCATTTT. Protein: CASSQGTGGQPQHF.

The J gene is TRBJ2-1, the V gene TRBV6-2 or TRBV6-3, with TRBD2 matching over 14 bases. This CDR3 region has 20 residues. The germline gives CDR1 MNHEY, CDR2 SVGEGT. V shed 6 bases and J 9 bases; nucleotides not matched to a gene: 22. In nucleotides, the CDR3 is TGTGCCAGCAGACTTCACCCGGGACTAGCGGGAGCGAGTCTAAGTAGTGAGCAGTTCTTC. Amino acid sequence: CASRLHPGLAGASLSSEQFF.

This clonotype is a singleton in its sample. The J gene is TRBJ1-6, the V gene TRBV6-4; D ambiguous. Germline-derived CDR1 and CDR2 are MRHNA and SNTAGT. Trimming shortened V by 5 bases and J by 0 bases, and 11 bases separated the two germline ends. This CDR3 comprises 16 residues. The CDR3 DNA is TGTGCCAGCAGTCAGGACCGGAGCTCCTATAATTCACCCCTCCACTTT. This gives the protein CASSQDRSSYNSPLHF.

J is TRBJ1-4 and V is TRBV29-1; D might be TRBD1 (5 bases). The CDR3 runs to 14 residues. The germline V gene encodes CDR1 SQVTM and CDR2 ANQGSEA. V was trimmed by 6 bases and J by 0 bases, leaving 11 bases between them. The CDR3 coding sequence is TGCAGCGTGGGGGGGGTCGCAACTAATGAAAAACTGTTTTTT. Translated: CSVGGVATNEKLFF.

The chain carries TRBV5-4 and TRBJ2-1; unclear D gene. Trimming pared 0 bases from V and 6 bases from J, leaving 13 bases between. This CDR3 is 15 amino acids long. The germline V gene encodes CDR1 SGHNT and CDR2 YYREEE (reference sequence). CDR3 nucleotides: TGTGCCAGCAGCTTGGGGGCGACAACCCTCAATGAGCAGTTCTTC. As protein: CASSLGATTLNEQFF.

The gene calls are TRBV7-9 and TRBJ2-3; TRBD1 matches 7 bases. Germline V gene lookup returns CDR1 SEHNR and CDR2 FQNEAQ (reference sequence). The CDR3 totals 14 residues. J lost 5 bases, V lost 0 bases, and 2 bases had no gene match. The CDR3 is CASSLAGQVDTQYF. For the CDR3, the DNA is TGTGCCAGCAGCTTAGCCGGACAGGTAGATACGCAGTATTTT.

This sequence joins TRBV12-3 or TRBV12-4 and TRBJ2-2; TRBD1 is a possible D gene (5 bases). The CDR3 spans 13 residues. Trimming removed 10 bases at V and 5 bases at J, with 14 bases between. Here the CDR3 DNA reads TGTGCCACCAAAGGGGTCCTTACCGGGGAGCTGTTTTTT. It encodes CATKGVLTGELFF.

The chain carries TRBV19 and TRBJ2-5, with 7 bases fitting TRBD2. Trimming cost V 6 bases and J 5 bases; bases outside gene matches: 18. This CDR3 comprises 17 residues. The germline gives CDR1 LNHDA, CDR2 SQIVND (reference sequence). CDR3 bases: TGTGCCAGTAGCATATGGAGGGGCGGGAGAAGTGCGGAGACCCAGTACTTC. It specifies CASSIWRGGRSAETQYF. The full variable domain, in which reference TRBV19 and TRBJ2-5 provide the parts outside the CDR3, is DGGITQSPKYLFRKEGQNVTLSCEQNLNHDAMYWYRQDPGQGLRLIYYSQIVNDFQKGDIAEGYSVSREKKESFPLTVTSAQKNPTAFYLCASSIWRGGRSAETQYFGPGTRLLVL.

The CDR3 region is CASSQLLKRAGYEQYF. The DNA of the CDR3 is TGTGCCAGCAGCCAACTCCTTAAGCGGGCGGGCTACGAGCAGTACTTC. The chain uses TRBV11-2 and TRBJ2-7; a weak D match, TRBD2 (6 bases). The CDR3 spans 16 residues. The germline CDR1 and CDR2 sequences are SGHAT and FQNNGV. Trimming took 5 bases from V and 3 from J, leaving 20 bases between them.

The genes are TRBV29-1 and TRBJ1-1; D uncertain. V gave up 0 bases and J gave up 5 bases, with 25 bases separating them. This CDR3 comprises 18 residues. Germline CDR1 SQVTM, CDR2 ANQGSEA. CDR3 protein: CSVEDTSDPAAKGTEAFF. CDR3 coding DNA: TGCAGCGTTGAAGATACCTCAGACCCGGCAGCCAAGGGTACTGAAGCTTTCTTT.

This chain links TRBV19 with TRBJ2-7; D tentatively fits TRBD1 or TRBD2 (6 bases each). Germline CDR1 reads LNHDA; CDR2 reads SQIVND (reference sequence). The CDR3 length is 14 residues. The V end lost 4 bases, the J end lost 2 bases, and 12 bases lay between the germline ends. CDR3 residues: CASSNGGAPYEQYF. The DNA of the CDR3 is TGTGCCAGTAGTAACGGGGGCGCGCCCTACGAGCAGTACTTC.

V and J are TRBV28 and TRBJ1-1, with TRBD1 identical over 7 bases. Germline V gene sequence: CDR1 MDHEN, CDR2 SYDVKM. The CDR3 is made up of 14 amino acids. V was pared by 4 bases and J by 1 base, with 3 bases of the junction left unmatched. The CDR3 reads CASSSTGWNTEAFF. The CDR3 coding sequence is TGTGCCAGCAGTTCGACAGGGTGGAACACTGAAGCTTTCTTT.

The rearrangement links TRBV30 to TRBJ2-6, with D possibly being TRBD1 (5 bases). Trimming cost V 3 bases and J 5 bases, with 11 bases left between them. CDR1 GTSNPN and CDR2 SVGIG come from the germline V gene (reference sequence). The CDR3 loop spans 14 amino acids. CDR3 nucleotides: TGTGCCTGGAGGGACACTCCCAGGGCCAACGTCCTGACTTTC. The encoded protein is CAWRDTPRANVLTF.

This clonotype was recorded only once. The chain combines TRBV6-2 or TRBV6-3 with TRBJ2-4, with a tentative D call TRBD2 (6 bases). This CDR3 has 14 amino acids. The V gene's germline CDR1 is MNHEY and CDR2 SVGEGT. Between the trimmed V and J ends, which lost 2 bases and 8 bases, there was a span of 13 bases. The CDR3 reads CASSYPLANDIQYF. The CDR3 DNA sequence: TGTGCCAGCAGTTACCCACTAGCAAATGACATTCAGTACTTC.

V usage is TRBV29-1 and J usage is TRBJ2-1; D unresolved. Germline lookup yields CDR1 SQVTM and CDR2 ANQGSEA. This CDR3 is built from 14 residues. V shed 5 bases and J shed 5 bases, with 16 bases lying between them. The CDR3 region has the DNA TGCAGCGTTACCGATAGGCGCTCACACAATGAGCAGTTCTTC. Translating gives CSVTDRRSHNEQFF.

The rearrangement joins TRBV3-1 to TRBJ2-5; D uncertain. The CDR3 spans 15 residues. The V and J ends lost 0 bases and 1 base respectively, with 9 bases between them. Germline loops: CDR1 LGHDT, CDR2 YNNKEL (reference sequence). The chain's CDR3 is CASSQDHGFQETQYF. CDR3 bases: TGTGCCAGCAGCCAAGATCACGGCTTCCAAGAGACCCAGTACTTC.

Here the CDR3 reads CSARKVAEAFF. For the CDR3, the DNA is TGCAGTGCTAGGAAGGTTGCTGAAGCTTTCTTT. The chain combines TRBV20-1 with TRBJ1-1, with unresolved D. V lost 3 bases and J 6 bases, leaving 8 bases between the germline ends. The CDR3 sequence is 11 residues long. Germline V gives CDR1 DFQATT, CDR2 SNEGSKA (reference sequence).

The chain combines TRBV7-2 with TRBJ2-7; 10 nucleotides match TRBD2. Trimming at V came to 5 bases and at J to 8 bases, leaving 9 bases not matched to a gene. The CDR3 runs 14 residues. Germline V gene lookup returns CDR1 SGHTA and CDR2 FQGNSA. CDR3 DNA sequence: TGTGCCAGCAGCCCCTCTAGCGGGAGATGGAAGCAGTACTTC. It translates to CASSPSSGRWKQYF. The complete variable domain, with remaining parts taken from reference TRBV7-2 and TRBJ2-7, reads GAGVSQSPSNKVTEKGKDVELRCDPISGHTALYWYRQSLGQGLEFLIYFQGNSAPDKSGLPSDRFSAERTGGSVSTLTIQRTQQEDSAVYLCASSPSSGRWKQYFGPGTRLTVT.

The chain couples TRBV6-2 or TRBV6-3 to TRBJ2-1, with 11 bases lining up with TRBD2. CDR1 is MNHEY, CDR2 SVGEGT, per germline. The CDR3 sequence is 16 residues long. The V segment lost 7 bases and the J segment 6 bases; nucleotides outside the gene matches: 11. The DNA for the CDR3 is TGTGCCAGCACTCTGACTCGACTAGCGGGATCCAATGAGCAGTTCTTC. Protein: CASTLTRLAGSNEQFF.

This clonotype was found once. The V gene is TRBV4-1, the J gene TRBJ2-5; D uncertain. Trimming stripped 1 base from V and 5 bases from J, with 11 bases between. The CDR3 runs 14 residues. Germline values: CDR1 MGHRA, CDR2 YSYEKL. The CDR3 reads CASSQGDNEETQYF. CDR3 bases: TGCGCCAGCAGCCAAGGGGATAACGAGGAGACCCAGTACTTC.

The rearrangement links TRBV30 to TRBJ1-4, with TRBD1 matching 9 bases. With V trimmed by 3 bases and J by 7 bases, 3 bases remained unmatched. CDR3 length: 13 residues. Germline CDR1 and CDR2: GTSNPN and SVGIG (reference sequence). The CDR3 DNA follows: TGTGCCTGGAGACGACAGGGGGGTGAAAAACTGTTTTTT. Translation: CAWRRQGGEKLFF.

The rearrangement uses TRBV4-1 and TRBJ1-2; possibly TRBD1 for D (5 bases). The CDR3 runs 14 residues. V shed 2 bases and J shed 4 bases, with 11 bases lying between them. Germline CDR1 reads MGHRA; CDR2 reads YSYEKL. The CDR3 region is CASSQQGVGYGYTF. In nucleotides, the CDR3 is TGCGCCAGCAGCCAACAGGGAGTGGGCTATGGCTACACCTTC.

This rearrangement joins TRBV7-2 to TRBJ2-7; maybe TRBD1 (5 bases). V was trimmed by 0 bases and J by 1 base, leaving 13 bases between them. The germline V gene encodes CDR1 SGHTA and CDR2 FQGNSA. CDR3 length: 16 amino acids. DNA of the CDR3: TGTGCCAGCAGCTTAGCGCGTTTCAGGACATCCTACGAGCAGTACTTC. Its protein is CASSLARFRTSYEQYF.

The J gene is TRBJ2-2, the V gene TRBV21-1; no check of the table's D call, TRBD1, against the DNA was made. TRBV21-1 is flagged as a pseudogene. This CDR3 comprises 17 residues. CDR3 residues: CASTEKETGDFTGELFF. CDR3 nucleotide sequence: TGTGCCAGCACCGAAAAAGAGACAGGGGATTTCACCGGGGAGCTGTTTTTT.

The chain uses TRBV20-1 and TRBJ2-1, with D unresolved. The ends were cut back, 3 bases at V and 13 bases at J, with 16 bases in the middle. Germline loops: CDR1 DFQATT, CDR2 SNEGSKA (reference sequence). The CDR3 extends over 12 amino acids. CDR3 sequence reads: CSARRTGRDQFF. CDR3 sequence (DNA): TGCAGTGCTAGGAGGACCGGGCGAGACCAGTTCTTC.

The J gene is TRBJ2-5, the V gene TRBV7-8; TRBD2 matches at 9 bases. This CDR3 is built from 17 residues. The J segment lost 3 bases and the V segment lost 5 bases, leaving 13 bases of the junction unmatched. Germline assignment: CDR1 SGHVS and CDR2 FQNEAQ. CDR3 DNA: TGTGCCAGCAGCAAACTCCTGACTAGCGGCGTCGAAGAGACCCAGTACTTC. Protein sequence: CASSKLLTSGVEETQYF.

The chain couples TRBV7-9 to TRBJ2-5; possibly TRBD1 for D (5 bases). With 0 bases removed from V and 0 bases from J, the gap between germline ends came to 11 bases. CDR3 length: 16 amino acids. CDR1 and CDR2 from the germline V gene are SEHNR and FQNEAQ (reference sequence). DNA of the CDR3: TGTGCCAGCAGCTTAGCGCTGACAGCGTACCAAGAGACCCAGTACTTC. This codes for CASSLALTAYQETQYF.

The chain uses TRBV5-1 and TRBJ2-7; D tentatively fits TRBD1 or TRBD2 (5 bases each). The germline V gene encodes CDR1 SGHRS and CDR2 YFSETQ. The length of the CDR3 is 14 residues. The ends were cut back, 2 bases at V and 3 bases at J, with 12 bases in the middle. The CDR3 protein is CASSFMAGSYEQYF. In DNA form, the CDR3 reads TGCGCCAGCAGCTTTATGGCAGGGAGCTACGAGCAGTACTTC.

The CDR3 spells CASSPGAGWVDEQFF. The CDR3 DNA reads TGTGCCAGCAGCCCGGGGGCAGGGTGGGTAGATGAGCAGTTCTTC. The chain couples TRBV5-4 to TRBJ2-1; tentatively, D is TRBD1 or TRBD2 (6 bases each). V lost 4 bases and J 8 bases, leaving 19 bases between the germline ends. Germline V lookup: CDR1 SGHNT, CDR2 YYREEE (reference sequence). The CDR3 runs to 15 residues.